These T cell receptor beta chains were read from a single sample in a study of PD-1 blockade in classical Hodgkin lymphoma. The method was immunoSEQ multiplex PCR; TCRdb's version includes in-frame clones alone and lacks a portion of them. The table has 50,000 to 65,000 clones, roughly nine tenths seen once. The input for sequencing was peripheral blood mononuclear cells (PBMCs), taken before the fourth cycle of nivolumab. The receptors derive from a human donor with classical Hodgkin lymphoma. CDR3s include the opening cysteine and the closing phenylalanine or tryptophan. The D gene is left open where the match is weak. Some rows mark clone size as missing; the rest say once, few, many or name a class of expanded clone.

cdr3_length: 12; clone_size: NA; j_call: TRBJ2-1; v_call: TRBV5-1; d_call: NA; cdr3_aa: CASSLESVVQFF; cdr3_nt: TGCGCCAGCAGCTTGGAAAGTGTCGTGCAGTTCTTC
cdr3_length: 15; clone_size: NA; j_call: TRBJ2-7; v_call: TRBV7-8; d_call: NA; cdr3_aa: CASSLGVFSLNEQYF; cdr3_nt: TGTGCCAGCAGCCTAGGGGTGTTTTCCCTCAACGAGCAGTACTTC
cdr3_length: 13; clone_size: NA; j_call: TRBJ2-1; v_call: TRBV19; d_call: NA; cdr3_aa: CASSALQGGEQFF; cdr3_nt: TGTGCCAGTAGTGCCCTCCAGGGTGGTGAGCAGTTCTTC
cdr3_length: 14; clone_size: NA; j_call: TRBJ2-1; v_call: TRBV5-1; d_call: NA; cdr3_aa: CASSLGLAHNEQFF; cdr3_nt: TGCGCCAGCAGCTTAGGACTCGCCCACAATGAGCAGTTCTTC
cdr3_length: 13; clone_size: NA; j_call: TRBJ1-5; v_call: TRBV29-1; d_call: NA; cdr3_aa: CSAGAGGNQPQHF; cdr3_nt: TGCAGCGCTGGAGCAGGAGGCAATCAGCCCCAGCATTTT
cdr3_length: 13; clone_size: NA; j_call: TRBJ2-1; v_call: TRBV11-2; d_call: NA; cdr3_aa: CASSVRLAGDQFF; cdr3_nt: TGTGCCAGCAGCGTCAGACTAGCAGGGGACCAGTTCTTC
cdr3_length: 16; clone_size: NA; j_call: TRBJ1-4; v_call: TRBV27; d_call: NA; cdr3_aa: CASSSRRRRVNEKLFF; cdr3_nt: TGTGCCAGCAGCTCCCGGAGGAGGAGGGTTAATGAAAAACTGTTTTTT
cdr3_length: 14; clone_size: NA; j_call: TRBJ2-1; v_call: TRBV4-1; d_call: NA; cdr3_aa: CASSQGDFNNEQFF; cdr3_nt: TGCGCCAGCAGCCAGGGAGATTTCAACAATGAGCAGTTCTTC
cdr3_length: 13; clone_size: NA; j_call: TRBJ1-2; v_call: TRBV7-3; d_call: NA; cdr3_aa: CASSRGQSYGYTF; cdr3_nt: TGTGCCAGCAGCCGCGGACAGAGCTATGGCTACACCTTC
cdr3_length: 14; clone_size: NA; j_call: TRBJ1-2; v_call: TRBV28; d_call: NA; cdr3_aa: CASTGQFDNYGYTF; cdr3_nt: TGTGCCAGCACTGGACAGTTCGATAACTATGGCTACACCTTC
cdr3_length: 16; clone_size: NA; j_call: TRBJ2-3; v_call: TRBV6-4; d_call: TRBD2; cdr3_aa: CASSDWSGGSTDTQYF; cdr3_nt: TGTGCCAGCAGTGACTGGAGCGGGGGTAGCACAGATACGCAGTATTTT
cdr3_length: 14; clone_size: NA; j_call: TRBJ2-3; v_call: TRBV7-9; d_call: NA; cdr3_aa: CASSLDSSTDTQYF; cdr3_nt: TGTGCCAGCAGCTTAGATTCCAGCACAGATACGCAGTATTTT
cdr3_length: 12; clone_size: NA; j_call: TRBJ1-5; v_call: TRBV19; d_call: NA; cdr3_aa: CASPNPYQPQHF; cdr3_nt: TGTGCCAGTCCAAACCCTTATCAGCCCCAGCATTTT
cdr3_length: 16; clone_size: once; j_call: TRBJ1-2; v_call: TRBV28; d_call: TRBD1; cdr3_aa: CASSPGLLGTGNGYTF; cdr3_nt: TGTGCCAGCAGCCCAGGATTACTCGGGACAGGGAATGGCTACACCTTC
cdr3_length: 13; clone_size: NA; j_call: TRBJ1-5; v_call: TRBV6-6; d_call: NA; cdr3_aa: CASSIQGTQPQHF; cdr3_nt: TGTGCCAGCAGCATACAGGGCACTCAGCCCCAGCATTTT
cdr3_length: 17; clone_size: NA; j_call: TRBJ1-2; v_call: TRBV27; d_call: TRBD1; cdr3_aa: CASSPIFRQGPNYGYTF; cdr3_nt: TGTGCCAGCAGTCCTATATTCCGACAGGGCCCTAACTATGGCTACACCTTC
cdr3_length: 15; clone_size: NA; j_call: TRBJ2-7; v_call: TRBV13; d_call: TRBD2; cdr3_aa: CASSASSGGAYEQYF; cdr3_nt: TGTGCCAGCAGCGCATCTAGCGGGGGGGCCTACGAGCAGTACTTC
cdr3_length: 15; clone_size: NA; j_call: TRBJ1-2; v_call: TRBV19; d_call: NA; cdr3_aa: CASSFSGVGLYGYTF; cdr3_nt: TGTGCCAGTAGTTTCTCGGGCGTAGGGCTCTATGGCTACACCTTC
cdr3_length: 15; clone_size: NA; j_call: TRBJ2-3; v_call: TRBV7-2; d_call: NA; cdr3_aa: CASSLAGGYRNTQYF; cdr3_nt: TGTGCCAGCAGCTTAGCGGGGGGATATAGGAATACGCAGTATTTT
cdr3_length: 14; clone_size: NA; j_call: TRBJ1-4; v_call: TRBV6-5; d_call: TRBD1; cdr3_aa: CASSYQPDREKLFF; cdr3_nt: TGTGCCAGCAGTTATCAGCCGGACAGGGAAAAACTGTTTTTT
cdr3_length: 14; clone_size: NA; j_call: TRBJ2-1; v_call: TRBV18; d_call: NA; cdr3_aa: CASSPPKGYNEQFF; cdr3_nt: TGTGCCAGCTCACCACCGAAAGGGTACAATGAGCAGTTCTTC
cdr3_length: 13; clone_size: NA; j_call: TRBJ1-1; v_call: TRBV19; d_call: NA; cdr3_aa: CASTLGRSTEAFF; cdr3_nt: TGTGCCAGCACGTTAGGGCGGAGCACTGAAGCTTTCTTT
cdr3_length: 15; clone_size: NA; j_call: TRBJ2-1; v_call: TRBV29-1; d_call: NA; cdr3_aa: CSVTLGTTLYNEQFF; cdr3_nt: TGCAGCGTCACCCTCGGCACTACCCTCTACAATGAGCAGTTCTTC
cdr3_length: 18; clone_size: NA; j_call: TRBJ2-2; v_call: TRBV21-1; d_call: NA; cdr3_aa: CASSKTSGTHINTGELFF; cdr3_nt: TGTGCCAGCAGCAAGACCTCCGGGACACATATCAACACCGGGGAGCTGTTTTTT
cdr3_length: 17; clone_size: NA; j_call: TRBJ2-1; v_call: TRBV7-8; d_call: NA; cdr3_aa: CASSLVFRSTLGNEQFF; cdr3_nt: TGTGCCAGCAGCTTAGTATTCAGGTCGACACTGGGCAATGAGCAGTTCTTC
cdr3_length: 13; clone_size: NA; j_call: TRBJ2-1; v_call: TRBV25-1; d_call: TRBD1; cdr3_aa: CASSTQGARPQFF; cdr3_nt: TGTGCCAGCAGTACCCAGGGGGCGCGTCCTCAGTTCTTC
cdr3_length: 11; clone_size: NA; j_call: TRBJ1-2; v_call: TRBV5-6; d_call: NA; cdr3_aa: CASSLAGGYTF; cdr3_nt: TGTGCCAGCAGCTTGGCCGGGGGCTACACCTTC
cdr3_length: 13; clone_size: NA; j_call: TRBJ1-5; v_call: TRBV6-6; d_call: NA; cdr3_aa: CASTLGAGQPQHF; cdr3_nt: TGTGCCAGCACACTGGGGGCTGGACAGCCCCAGCATTTT
cdr3_length: 15; clone_size: NA; j_call: TRBJ2-1; v_call: TRBV5-1; d_call: TRBD2; cdr3_aa: CASSLLASGGNEQFF; cdr3_nt: TGCGCCAGCAGCTTGTTAGCTAGCGGGGGGAATGAGCAGTTCTTC
cdr3_length: 13; clone_size: NA; j_call: TRBJ1-6; v_call: TRBV19; d_call: NA; cdr3_aa: CASRWGVGSPLHF; cdr3_nt: TGTGCCAGTAGATGGGGAGTGGGTTCACCCCTCCACTTT
cdr3_length: 15; clone_size: NA; j_call: TRBJ2-5; v_call: TRBV7-7; d_call: NA; cdr3_aa: CASSLGGKEWETQYF; cdr3_nt: TGTGCTAGCAGCTTAGGGGGGAAGGAATGGGAGACCCAGTACTTC
cdr3_length: 14; clone_size: NA; j_call: TRBJ2-5; v_call: TRBV15; d_call: TRBD2; cdr3_aa: CATSRTGLAETQYF; cdr3_nt: TGTGCCACCAGCAGAACGGGACTAGCAGAGACCCAGTACTTC
cdr3_length: 13; clone_size: NA; j_call: TRBJ2-7; v_call: TRBV29-1; d_call: TRBD2; cdr3_aa: CSAMGGESYEQYF; cdr3_nt: TGCAGCGCGATGGGAGGGGAATCCTACGAGCAGTACTTC
cdr3_length: 17; clone_size: NA; j_call: TRBJ1-6; v_call: TRBV5-1; d_call: NA; cdr3_aa: CASSLVGQSSYNSPLHF; cdr3_nt: TGCGCCAGCAGCTTGGTCGGACAGAGCTCCTATAATTCACCCCTCCACTTT
cdr3_length: 12; clone_size: few; j_call: TRBJ1-4; v_call: TRBV5-8; d_call: NA; cdr3_aa: CASSSGRPELFF; cdr3_nt: TGTGCCAGCAGCTCAGGCAGGCCAGAACTGTTTTTT
cdr3_length: 16; clone_size: NA; j_call: TRBJ2-2; v_call: TRBV5-1; d_call: NA; cdr3_aa: CASSLTSNTNTGELFF; cdr3_nt: TGCGCCAGCAGCTTAACTAGCAATACGAACACCGGGGAGCTGTTTTTT
cdr3_length: 17; clone_size: once; j_call: TRBJ2-6; v_call: TRBV5-8; d_call: NA; cdr3_aa: CASSLLSSLARANVLTF; cdr3_nt: TGTGCCAGCAGCTTGTTATCTTCACTTGCTAGGGCCAACGTCCTGACTTTC
cdr3_length: 14; clone_size: NA; j_call: TRBJ2-7; v_call: TRBV9; d_call: NA; cdr3_aa: CASNPGPILYEQYF; cdr3_nt: TGTGCCAGCAACCCAGGGCCCATCCTATACGAGCAGTACTTC
cdr3_length: 14; clone_size: NA; j_call: TRBJ2-5; v_call: TRBV6-6; d_call: NA; cdr3_aa: CASSPGAKGPSPYF; cdr3_nt: TGTGCCAGCAGCCCAGGGGCTAAGGGGCCGTCGCCGTACTTC
cdr3_length: 12; clone_size: NA; j_call: TRBJ2-7; v_call: TRBV5-1; d_call: NA; cdr3_aa: CASSSGSYEQYF; cdr3_nt: TGCGCCAGCAGCAGCGGGTCCTACGAGCAGTACTTC
cdr3_length: 14; clone_size: NA; j_call: TRBJ2-5; v_call: TRBV6-5; d_call: NA; cdr3_aa: CASSYHRIQETQYF; cdr3_nt: TGTGCCAGCAGTTACCACAGAATCCAAGAGACCCAGTACTTC